This TCR beta chain appears in the sequencing data of a study of human T cells and chemical hapten exposure. Whole-study results and caveats: Counts of expanded TCRs (at PT1) showed a positive correlation with patch test score. No change in TCRs above 1 in 1000 frequency was produced by DPC sensitization.

Time point of the sample: patch test 1, 2 weeks after DPC sensitization. Described treatment: therapeutic diphenylcyclopropenone sensitization with weekly scalp DPC. The donor pool consisted of alopecia patients aged 18 to 70 years, considered suitable for DPC. On this clonotype: Its specificity is not known.

This CDR3 comprises 14 residues. With 6 bases removed from V and 4 bases from J, the gap between germline ends came to 16 bases. CDR1 SQVTM and CDR2 ANQGSEA come from the germline V gene. Individual cDNA molecules in this library carried unique molecular identifiers. TCRdb itself ran the RACE reads through MiXCR, one entry per CDR3 protein. The sample records about 99,000 distinct CDR3 sequences, approximately 13% being singletons. V and J are TRBV29-1 and TRBJ2-1; possible D gene TRBD2, 6 bases. The receptor was isolated from a woman in her 40s with alopecia areata. Some clones in this sample may be carry-over from other donors' samples. The input for sequencing was whole blood, taken in connection with sensitization to the hapten diphenylcyclopropenone (DPC). The CDR3 DNA reads TGCAGCGTCAAAGGGACTTCGGCTTACAATGAGCAGTTCTTC. This gives the protein CSVKGTSAYNEQFF.